This is a list of T cell receptor beta chains from one sample in a study of cytomegalovirus exposure and HLA in healthy donors. Sequenced by immunoSEQ multiplex PCR; TCRdb stores in-frame clones only, minus some. The sample comprises about 140,000 clones, 75% to 80% of which are singletons, and 2% to 2.5% rests with the top ten. Sample: PBMCs. The receptors come from a man aged 25-40 years in good health and CMV-seronegative. Each CDR3 is given with its conserved first and last residue. The D gene is left open where the match is weak. Clone size is given for some rows only: seen once, a few or many times, or a class if the clone is expanded.

few TRBJ2-2 TRBV19 NA TGTGCCAGTATGTTGGAGGGTGGGACCGGGGAGCTGTTTTTT CASMLEGGTGELFF
NA TRBJ2-5 TRBV7-7 TRBD2 TGTGCTAGCAGCCCCATCGGGGGGGGAGAGACCCAGTACTTC CASSPIGGGETQYF
NA TRBJ2-1 TRBV7-6 TRBD2 TGTGCCAGCAGTCCCACAGGGGCTAGCGGGATTGAGCAGTTCTTC CASSPTGASGIEQFF
few TRBJ2-7 TRBV6-1 TRBD1 TGTGCCAGCACTCGAAGAGGGACAGGGTTGTACGAGCAGTACTTC CASTRRGTGLYEQYF
few TRBJ1-2 TRBV7-2 NA TGTGCCAGCAGCTTAGGGGGCCCCAACTATGGCTACACCTTC CASSLGGPNYGYTF
few TRBJ2-2 TRBV9 NA TGTGCCAGCAGCGTAGTTCAGGGCGGCACCGGGGAGCTGTTTTTT CASSVVQGGTGELFF
NA TRBJ2-3 TRBV4-2 NA TGTGCCAGCAGCCAAGATCTAGTGGGAGTGGGGGGAGATACGCAGTATTTT CASSQDLVGVGGDTQYF
NA TRBJ2-5 TRBV19 TRBD2 TGTGCCAGTAGGAGACTAGCGGGAGACCAAGAGACCCAGTACTTC CASRRLAGDQETQYF
NA TRBJ2-5 TRBV18 TRBD1 TGTGCCAGCTCACCAAACAGGGGAACCCAGTACTTC CASSPNRGTQYF
few TRBJ2-4 TRBV19 NA TGTGCCAGTACCCAGTCTGCCAAAAACATTCAGTACTTC CASTQSAKNIQYF
NA TRBJ2-7 TRBV28 NA TGTGCCTCCTCCGGGACAAGGAGCTCCTACGAGCAGTACTTC CASSGTRSSYEQYF
NA TRBJ2-1 TRBV19 NA TGTGCCAGTAGTATTACTTCAACCGTAAATGAGCAGTTCTTC CASSITSTVNEQFF
NA TRBJ2-7 TRBV30 TRBD1 TGTGCCTGTTTGGGACAGGGGAATCGCAACGAGCAGTACTTC CACLGQGNRNEQYF
NA TRBJ2-5 TRBV18 NA TGTGCCAGCTCCTCTAGGTCCCCAGGAGGGAATCAAGAGACCCAGTACTTC CASSSRSPGGNQETQYF
NA TRBJ1-2 TRBV18 NA TGTGCCAGCTCACCACCTGGCACCTATGGCTACACCTTC CASSPPGTYGYTF
NA TRBJ1-3 TRBV5-5 TRBD1 TGTGCCAGCAGCACGGGACAGACCTCTGGAAACACCATATATTTT CASSTGQTSGNTIYF
NA TRBJ2-7 TRBV6-5 TRBD2 TGTGCCAGCAAAGGGAGGCGGGGCGGGGGGTACGAGCAGTACTTC CASKGRRGGGYEQYF
NA TRBJ2-1 TRBV4-1 NA TGCGCCAGCAGCCAAGATCTGCGGGACTACAATGAGCAGTTCTTC CASSQDLRDYNEQFF
few TRBJ2-7 TRBV28 NA TGTGCCAGCGGGCAGGGCATTACCTACGAGCAGTACTTC CASGQGITYEQYF
once TRBJ2-2 TRBV12-2 NA TGTGCAAGTCGAACGGACAGGGGGAACACCGGGGAGCTGTTTTTT CASRTDRGNTGELFF
few TRBJ2-1 TRBV11-2 NA TGTGCCAGCAGCTTAGGCACTCCGAGGGACAATGAGCAGTTCTTC CASSLGTPRDNEQFF
few TRBJ1-2 TRBV5-1 TRBD1 TGCGCCAGCAGCCCGGGACAGACAAATGGCTACACCTTC CASSPGQTNGYTF
NA TRBJ1-3 TRBV6-5 NA TGTGCCAGCAGTCTGAGCCACTCTGGAAACACCATATATTTT CASSLSHSGNTIYF
once TRBJ1-4 TRBV9 TRBD1 TGTGCCAGCAGCGTAGGGGGACAGAGGGAAAAACTGTTTTTT CASSVGGQREKLFF
NA TRBJ1-2 TRBV2 NA TGTGCCAGCAGTGAATTCCACAGGACGGGCTATGGCTACACCTTC CASSEFHRTGYGYTF
NA TRBJ1-1 TRBV28 NA TGTGCCAGCAGTTTTCAGGGTTTGAGCGCTTTCTTT CASSFQGLSAFF
NA TRBJ2-7 TRBV18 TRBD1 TGTGCCAGCTCAAGGACCGGGACAGGGGCCCACGAGCAGTACTTC CASSRTGTGAHEQYF
NA TRBJ2-3 TRBV6-1 NA TGTGCCAGCCTCGCGCGGCTGAGAGCTACGCAGTATTTT CASLARLRATQYF
NA TRBJ2-1 TRBV6-6 NA TGTGCCAGCAGACTCAATGAAATTGAGCAGTTCTTC CASRLNEIEQFF
NA TRBJ1-4 TRBV19 NA TGTGCCAGTCGCCTAAGGAGTGCGGGACGTTTTGATAATGAAAAACTGTTTTTT CASRLRSAGRFDNEKLFF
NA TRBJ2-5 TRBV6-5 TRBD2 TGTGCCAGCAGGTATGAAGCGGGAGAAGAGACCCAGTACTTC CASRYEAGEETQYF
once TRBJ2-5 TRBV7-9 TRBD2 TGTGCCAGCAGCCCTTCTAGCGGACAAGAGACCCAGTACTTC CASSPSSGQETQYF